Below, 3 T cell receptor beta chains from the same sample are listed, as sequenced in a study of identical twins. Each CDR3 protein gets one entry after TCRdb re-called the 5' RACE reads with MiXCR. This table has roughly 1.6 million distinct CDR3 sequences, about 30% appearing once. Sequencing was done on a sample of cord blood. The receptor source for this set is a newborn girl in good health.

The chain has TRBV3-1 and TRBJ2-1; TRBD2 matches 9 bases. After removal of 4 bases from V and 5 bases from J, the junction contained 12 bases not matched to a gene. Germline CDR1 and CDR2: LGHDT and YNNKEL (reference sequence). The CDR3 covers 17 residues. The CDR3 here is CASSPGVEREVNNEQFF. DNA of the CDR3: TGTGCCAGCAGCCCGGGAGTCGAGCGGGAGGTTAACAATGAGCAGTTCTTC.

A word on this clonotype: Just one base apart from a much larger clone, this may be a read error. The chain employs TRBV2 and TRBJ2-5, with 10 bases fitting TRBD2. The V gene end was trimmed by 10 bases and the J gene end by 11 bases; junction bases not matched to a gene: 13. CDR1 is SNHLY and CDR2 is FYNNEI in the germline V gene. The CDR3 runs to 13 residues. The CDR3 DNA reads as TGTGCCACATCTAGCGGGGGTTACAGTGAGCAGTACTTC. Protein sequence: CATSSGGYSEQYF.

About this clonotype: Compared with germline, one end of the junction differs, possibly owing to a read error. The rearrangement links TRBV10-2 to TRBJ2-1; D remains ambiguous. CDR1 and CDR2 from the germline V gene are WSHSY and SAAADI. The CDR3 covers 15 residues. CDR3 sequence (DNA): TGCGCCAGCAGTGGACCTCAGAGCTCCTACAATGAGCGGTTCTTC. Its translation is CASSGPQSSYNERFF.